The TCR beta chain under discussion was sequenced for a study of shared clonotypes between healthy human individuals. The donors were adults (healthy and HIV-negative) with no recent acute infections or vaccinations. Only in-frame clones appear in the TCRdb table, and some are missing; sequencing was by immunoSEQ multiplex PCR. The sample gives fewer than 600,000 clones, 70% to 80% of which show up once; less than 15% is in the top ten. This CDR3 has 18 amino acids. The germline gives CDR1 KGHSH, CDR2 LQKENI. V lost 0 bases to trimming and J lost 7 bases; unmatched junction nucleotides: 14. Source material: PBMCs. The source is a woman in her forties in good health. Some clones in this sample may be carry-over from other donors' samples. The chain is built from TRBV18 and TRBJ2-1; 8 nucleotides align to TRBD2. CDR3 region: CASSPPWDPIAGLNEQFF. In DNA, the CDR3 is TGTGCCAGCTCACCACCGTGGGATCCGATAGCGGGACTGAATGAGCAGTTCTTC. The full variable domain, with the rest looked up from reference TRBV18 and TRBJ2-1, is NAGVMQNPRHLVRRRGQEARLRCSPMKGHSHVYWYRQLPEEGLKFMVYLQKENIIDESGMPKERFSAEFPKEGPSILRIQQVVRGDSAAYFCASSPPWDPIAGLNEQFFGPGTRLTVL.